One and the same sample provided the 2 T cell receptor beta chains below, sequenced in a study of T-cell memory formation after mild COVID-19. TCRdb reanalysed the 5' RACE reads using MiXCR and keeps one entry per CDR3 protein. The table lists about 180,000 distinct CDR3 sequences, 16% of them singletons. The sample consisted of PBMCs or a T cell subset sorted from them (not recorded which). These receptors were obtained from an adult woman who had mild COVID-19 (a few samples of this study predate the infection). Cell type and time point are not known.

This clonotype was observed at least ten times. V is TRBV7-3 and J is TRBJ2-2; no definite D call. Germline V gene sequence: CDR1 SGHTA, CDR2 FQGTGA. The CDR3 covers 15 residues. Trimming stripped 6 bases from V and 4 bases from J, with 15 bases between. Here the CDR3 DNA reads TGTGCCAGCAGGAAAATCGGTTCAGTCACCGGGGAGCTGTTTTTT. It is translated as CASRKIGSVTGELFF.

The chain couples TRBV28 to TRBJ2-3, with no clear D. The V end was cut by 1 base, the J end by 1 base, with 15 bases between. The CDR3 contains 17 residues. From germline, CDR1 is MDHEN and CDR2 SYDVKM. CDR3 nucleotide sequence: TGTGCCAGCAGTTTATTAGTATCAAGCGACCGCACAGATACGCAGTATTTT. It yields the protein CASSLLVSSDRTDTQYF.